The T cell receptor beta chain described here comes from a study of T cell responses to AZD1222 COVID-19 vaccine. Study-level results: Clonal diversity was possibly underestimated, and the donors were mostly white British, with more females. No repertoire was sampled before or during the peak T cell response, only after it.

On this clone: Its antigen remains unidentified.

The data were produced by immunoSEQ multiplex PCR, yet TCRdb's version contains in-frame clones alone and is incomplete. The data show about 120,000 clones, more than 85% seen once. The germline gives CDR1 SGHRS, CDR2 YFSETQ. With 6 bases removed from V and 1 base from J, the gap between germline ends came to 7 bases. This CDR3 has 13 amino acids. The sequencing used peripheral blood, collected on day 0 of AZD1222 vaccination. This clonotype originated in an adult in good health. The chain links TRBV5-1 to TRBJ1-4, with D tentatively TRBD1 (6 bases). CDR3 DNA sequence: TGCGCCAGCAAAGGGGGAACTAATGAAAAACTGTTTTTT. Translating gives CASKGGTNEKLFF.